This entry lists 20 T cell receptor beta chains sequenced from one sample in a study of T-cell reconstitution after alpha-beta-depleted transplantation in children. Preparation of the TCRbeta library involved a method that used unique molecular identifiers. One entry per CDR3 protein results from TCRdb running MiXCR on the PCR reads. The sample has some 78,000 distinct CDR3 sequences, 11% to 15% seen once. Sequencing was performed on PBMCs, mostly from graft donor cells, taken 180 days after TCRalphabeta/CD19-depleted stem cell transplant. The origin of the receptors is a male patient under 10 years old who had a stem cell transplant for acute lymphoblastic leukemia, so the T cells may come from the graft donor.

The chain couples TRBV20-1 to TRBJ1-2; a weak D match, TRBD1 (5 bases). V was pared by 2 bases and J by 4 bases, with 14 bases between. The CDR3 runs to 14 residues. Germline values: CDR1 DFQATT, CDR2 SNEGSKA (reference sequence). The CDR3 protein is CSARFGRAGYGYTF. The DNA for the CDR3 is TGCAGTGCTAGATTTGGCAGGGCGGGCTATGGCTACACCTTC.

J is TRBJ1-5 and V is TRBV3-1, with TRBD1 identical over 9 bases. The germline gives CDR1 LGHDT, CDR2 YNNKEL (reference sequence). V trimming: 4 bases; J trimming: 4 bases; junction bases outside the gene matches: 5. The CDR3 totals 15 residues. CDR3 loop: CASSLGTGWNQPQHF. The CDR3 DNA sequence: TGTGCCAGCAGCCTGGGGACAGGGTGGAATCAGCCCCAGCATTTT.

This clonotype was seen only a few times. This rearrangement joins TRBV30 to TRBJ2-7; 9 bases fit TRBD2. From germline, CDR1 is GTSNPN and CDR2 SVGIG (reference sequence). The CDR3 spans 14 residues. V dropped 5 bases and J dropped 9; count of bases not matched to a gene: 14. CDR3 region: CAWARGGRAHGQYF. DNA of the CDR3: TGTGCCTGGGCCCGCGGCGGGAGGGCTCACGGGCAGTACTTC.

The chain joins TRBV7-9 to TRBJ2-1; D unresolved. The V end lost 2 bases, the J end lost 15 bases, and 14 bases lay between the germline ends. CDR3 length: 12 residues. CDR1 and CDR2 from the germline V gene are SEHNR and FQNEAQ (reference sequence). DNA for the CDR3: TGTGCCAGCAGCTTAATGGAACCCCCTGGGTTCTTC. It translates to CASSLMEPPGFF.

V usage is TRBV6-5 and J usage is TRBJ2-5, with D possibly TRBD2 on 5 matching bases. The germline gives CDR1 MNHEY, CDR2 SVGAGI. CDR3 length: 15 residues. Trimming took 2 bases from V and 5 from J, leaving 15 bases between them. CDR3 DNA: TGTGCCAGCAGTTACGGAAGTGGAGGAGTCGAGACCCAGTACTTC. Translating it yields CASSYGSGGVETQYF.

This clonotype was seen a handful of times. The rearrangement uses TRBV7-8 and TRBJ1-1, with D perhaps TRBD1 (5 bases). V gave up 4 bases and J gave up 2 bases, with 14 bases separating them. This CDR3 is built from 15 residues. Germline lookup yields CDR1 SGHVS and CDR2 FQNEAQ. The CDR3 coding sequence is TGTGCCAGCAGCTCAGGAGGGAGGGGCAACACTGAAGCTTTCTTT. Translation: CASSSGGRGNTEAFF.

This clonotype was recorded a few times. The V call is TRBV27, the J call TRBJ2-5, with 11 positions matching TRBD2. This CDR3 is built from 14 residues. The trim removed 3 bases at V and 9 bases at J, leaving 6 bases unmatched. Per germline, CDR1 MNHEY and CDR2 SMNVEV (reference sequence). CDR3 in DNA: TGTGCCAGCAGTTTTGCATCTAGCGGGAGGCCCCAGTACTTC. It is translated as CASSFASSGRPQYF.

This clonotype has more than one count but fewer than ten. The CDR3 coding sequence is TGTGCCAGCAGTTTTACAGGGGACGGTGAGCAGTTCTTC. This translates into CASSFTGDGEQFF. The rearrangement joins TRBV12-3 or TRBV12-4 to TRBJ2-1; TRBD1 agrees at 7 bases. The CDR3 runs 13 residues. J gave up 9 bases and V 3 bases, and 5 bases lay outside the gene matches.

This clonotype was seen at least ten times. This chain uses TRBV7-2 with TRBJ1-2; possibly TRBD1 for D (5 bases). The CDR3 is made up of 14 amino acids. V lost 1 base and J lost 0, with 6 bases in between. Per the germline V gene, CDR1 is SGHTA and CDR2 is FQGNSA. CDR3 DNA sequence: TGTGCCAGCAGCTTAGGGGGGTCTAACTATGGCTACACCTTC. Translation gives CASSLGGSNYGYTF. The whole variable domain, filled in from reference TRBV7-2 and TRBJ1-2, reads GAGVSQSPSNKVTEKGKDVELRCDPISGHTALYWYRQSLGQGLEFLIYFQGNSAPDKSGLPSDRFSAERTGGSVSTLTIQRTQQEDSAVYLCASSLGGSNYGYTFGSGTRLTVV.

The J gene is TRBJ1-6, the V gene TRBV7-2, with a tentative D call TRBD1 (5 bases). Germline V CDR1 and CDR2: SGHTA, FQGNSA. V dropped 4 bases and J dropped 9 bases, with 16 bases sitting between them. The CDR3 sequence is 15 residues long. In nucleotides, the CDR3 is TGTGCCAGCAGCTCAAGAACAGGATCGGGTTCACCCCTCCACTTT. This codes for CASSSRTGSGSPLHF. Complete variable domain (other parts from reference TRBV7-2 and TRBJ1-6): GAGVSQSPSNKVTEKGKDVELRCDPISGHTALYWYRQSLGQGLEFLIYFQGNSAPDKSGLPSDRFSAERTGGSVSTLTIQRTQQEDSAVYLCASSSRTGSGSPLHFGNGTRLTVT.

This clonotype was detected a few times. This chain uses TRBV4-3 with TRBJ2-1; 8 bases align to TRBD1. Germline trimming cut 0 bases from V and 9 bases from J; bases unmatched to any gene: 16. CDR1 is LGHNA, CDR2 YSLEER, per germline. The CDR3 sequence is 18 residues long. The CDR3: CASSQDISGDRLIGEQFF. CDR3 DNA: TGCGCCAGCAGCCAAGATATAAGTGGGGACAGGCTCATCGGTGAGCAGTTCTTC.

CDR3 DNA sequence: TGCGCCAGCAGGACACGAGGGGAGACCCAGTACTTC. Translation: CASRTRGETQYF. The genes are TRBV5-1 and TRBJ2-5; D is possibly TRBD2 (5 bases). The germline gives CDR1 SGHRS, CDR2 YFSETQ. The CDR3 extends over 12 amino acids. Trimming took 5 bases from V and 5 from J, leaving 10 bases between them.

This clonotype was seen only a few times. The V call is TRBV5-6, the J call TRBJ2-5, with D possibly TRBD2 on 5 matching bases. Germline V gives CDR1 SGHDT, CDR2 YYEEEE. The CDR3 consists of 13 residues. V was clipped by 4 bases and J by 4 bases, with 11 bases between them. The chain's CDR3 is CASSKGRGETQYF. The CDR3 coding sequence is TGTGCCAGCAGCAAGGGCCGGGGAGAGACCCAGTACTTC.

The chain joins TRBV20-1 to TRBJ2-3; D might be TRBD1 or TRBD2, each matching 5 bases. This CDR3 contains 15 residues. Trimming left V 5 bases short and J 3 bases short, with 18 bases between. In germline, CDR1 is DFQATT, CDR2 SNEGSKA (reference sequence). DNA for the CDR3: TGCAGTGCTCCCGATGGGGGAAAGGGTACAGATACGCAGTATTTT. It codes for CSAPDGGKGTDTQYF.

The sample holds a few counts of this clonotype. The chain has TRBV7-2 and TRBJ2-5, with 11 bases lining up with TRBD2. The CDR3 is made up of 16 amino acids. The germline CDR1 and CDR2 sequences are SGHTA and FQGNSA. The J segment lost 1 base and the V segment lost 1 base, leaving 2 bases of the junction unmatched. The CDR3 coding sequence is TGTGCCAGCAGCTTAGGACTAGCGGGACTCCAAGAGACCCAGTACTTC. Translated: CASSLGLAGLQETQYF.

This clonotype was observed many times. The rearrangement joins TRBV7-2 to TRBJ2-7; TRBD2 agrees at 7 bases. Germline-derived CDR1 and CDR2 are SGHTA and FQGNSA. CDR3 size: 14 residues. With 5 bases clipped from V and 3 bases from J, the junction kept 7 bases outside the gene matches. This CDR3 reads CASSQVWGGYEQYF. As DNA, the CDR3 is TGTGCCAGCAGCCAGGTTTGGGGGGGCTACGAGCAGTACTTC.

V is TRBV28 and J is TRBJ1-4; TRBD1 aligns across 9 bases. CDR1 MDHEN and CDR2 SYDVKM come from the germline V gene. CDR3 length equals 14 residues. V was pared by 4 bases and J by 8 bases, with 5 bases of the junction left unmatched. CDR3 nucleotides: TGTGCCAGCAGTTCCCACAGGGGGCGCGAAAAACTGTTTTTT. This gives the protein CASSSHRGREKLFF.

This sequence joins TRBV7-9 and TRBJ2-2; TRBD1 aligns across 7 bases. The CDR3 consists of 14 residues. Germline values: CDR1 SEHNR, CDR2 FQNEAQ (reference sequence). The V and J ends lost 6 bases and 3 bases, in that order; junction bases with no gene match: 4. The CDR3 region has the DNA TGTGCCAGCAGGTCCGACAGGGACACCGGGGAGCTGTTTTTT. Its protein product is CASRSDRDTGELFF.

As DNA, the CDR3 is TGTGCCACCAGTCCCCCGGGGCGGACTCAGCCCCAGCATTTT. This gives the protein CATSPPGRTQPQHF. The chain has TRBV24-1 and TRBJ1-5, with a weak D call TRBD1 (5 bases). Looked up from germline, CDR1 is KGHDR and CDR2 is SFDVKD. Trimming removed 6 bases from V and 6 bases from J, with 14 bases in between. The CDR3 is 14 residues long.

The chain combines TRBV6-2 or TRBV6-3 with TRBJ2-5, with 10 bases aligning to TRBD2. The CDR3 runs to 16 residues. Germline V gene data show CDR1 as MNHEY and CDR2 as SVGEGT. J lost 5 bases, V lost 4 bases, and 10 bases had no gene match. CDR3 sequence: CASSSQLAGVVETQYF. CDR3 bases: TGTGCCAGCAGTTCCCAGCTAGCGGGGGTGGTGGAGACCCAGTACTTC.